Below are 2 T cell receptor beta chains sequenced from a single sample in a study of T cell repertoires in cytomegalovirus infection. From the reads, TCRdb called clonotypes with MiXCR, one entry per CDR3 protein. The profile covers about 300,000 distinct CDR3 sequences, with approximately 10% appearing a single time and more than 2.5% taken by the ten largest. The sample comprised PBMCs. The receptors derive from a human donor in good health (CMV status not recorded). Some clones in this sample may be carry-over from other donors' samples.

This clonotype came up many times. This chain links TRBV28 with TRBJ2-3; D may correspond to TRBD1 or TRBD2 (6 bases each). With 6 bases removed from V and 1 base from J, the gap between germline ends came to 23 bases. This CDR3 region has 18 residues. Germline V lookup: CDR1 MDHEN, CDR2 SYDVKM. The CDR3 DNA follows: TGTGCCAGCAGCCCCCCCGGGGGCTCTCGAAGGGGCACAGATACGCAGTATTTT. Amino acids: CASSPPGGSRRGTDTQYF.

This clonotype was observed at least ten times. The rearrangement links TRBV7-2 to TRBJ1-3, with D possibly being TRBD1 (5 bases). V was cut by 5 bases and J by 3 bases, with 23 bases left in between. This CDR3 spans 18 amino acids. From germline, CDR1 is SGHTA and CDR2 FQGNSA. CDR3 in amino acids: CASSPGAGGSARGNTIYF. CDR3 sequence (DNA): TGTGCCAGCAGCCCAGGAGCGGGGGGGTCCGCCCGTGGAAACACCATATATTTT.